What follows are 14 T cell receptor beta chains derived from one specimen sequenced in a study of blood T cell repertoires in COVID-19 (dated by TCRdb to the early 2020s). The method behind the library was the immunoSEQ multiplex PCR assay. As stored in TCRdb, this immuneACCESS dataset retains in-frame rearrangements with V and J assigned. A fraction of the clones does not appear; measured against another copy, unresolved V genes explain less than half of the discrepancy, and the remainder lacks a known reason. The sample has around 340,000 clones on record, 86% of them singletons. The ten largest account for roughly 4% of the sample. The sequenced material came from PBMCs or T cells enriched from blood (not recorded which). The source of these receptors is a woman aged 40 to 50 with acute COVID-19.

As to this clone: Other nucleotide sequences from this sample produce the same CDR3. The J gene is TRBJ2-7, the V gene TRBV12-3 or TRBV12-4; no firm D call. Between the trimmed V and J ends, which lost 5 bases and 0 bases, there was a span of 8 bases. The CDR3 is made up of 13 amino acids. The CDR3 bases are TGTGCCAGCAGTCTCGGGTCCTCCTACGAGCAGTACTTC. It translates to CASSLGSSYEQYF.

The rearrangement joins TRBV7-3 to TRBJ2-7; a possible D gene is TRBD1 (6 bases). The V end lost 1 base, the J end lost 5 bases, and 12 bases lay between the germline ends. The CDR3 runs to 14 residues. CDR1 and CDR2 from the germline V gene are SGHTA and FQGTGA. The CDR3 DNA is TGTGCCAGCAGCTTAAACGGGCAGGGGAACGAGCAGTACTTC. Translating it yields CASSLNGQGNEQYF.

The genes are TRBV7-8 and TRBJ2-3; D possibly corresponds to TRBD2 (6 bases). The V gene lost 2 bases and the J gene lost 4 bases, with 7 bases spanning the gap. Germline CDR1 and CDR2: SGHVS and FQNEAQ. The CDR3 has 13 residues. Here the CDR3 reads CASSLTGADTQYF. In DNA form, the CDR3 reads TGTGCCAGCAGCTTAACGGGAGCAGATACGCAGTATTTT. The full variable domain, in which reference TRBV7-8 and TRBJ2-3 provide the parts outside the CDR3, is GAGVSQSPRYKVAKRGQDVALRCDPISGHVSLFWYQQALGQGPEFLTYFQNEAQLDKSGLPSDRFFAERPEGSVSTLKIQRTQQEDSAVYLCASSLTGADTQYFGPGTRLTVL.

CDR3 DNA sequence: TGTGCCAGCAGCACTGCGACAGGGGCCGGTTCCGATAATTCACCCCTCCACTTT. Protein: CASSTATGAGSDNSPLHF. The genes are TRBV5-5 and TRBJ1-6; the match to TRBD1 covers 8 bases. Germline V CDR1 and CDR2: SGHKS, YYEKEE (reference sequence). Trimming at V came to 4 bases and at J to 5 bases, leaving 14 bases not matched to a gene. The CDR3 has 18 amino acids.

The genes are TRBV3-1 (or the pseudogene TRBV3-2) and TRBJ1-5; perhaps TRBD1 as D (6 bases). V was pared by 1 base and J by 5 bases, with 12 bases between. There are 15 residues in the CDR3. Germline CDR1 reads LGHDT; CDR2 reads YNNKEL (reference sequence). This CDR3 reads CASSQGRRTDQPQHF. The DNA of the CDR3 is TGTGCCAGCAGCCAAGGTAGGCGGACAGATCAGCCCCAGCATTTT.

J is TRBJ2-1 and V is TRBV5-4; TRBD1 might be the D (5 bases). V lost 3 bases and J 2 bases, leaving 12 bases between the germline ends. The CDR3 has 15 residues. CDR1 is SGHNT and CDR2 is YYREEE in the germline V gene (reference sequence). CDR3 sequence (DNA): TGTGCCAGCAGCTCGCAGAAGGACACCTACAATGAGCAGTTCTTC. Residues: CASSSQKDTYNEQFF.

The rearrangement uses TRBV10-3 and TRBJ2-7, with TRBD2 identical over 12 bases. The CDR3 spans 15 residues. Germline assignment: CDR1 ENHRY and CDR2 SYGVKD. Losses at the gene ends were 8 bases for V and 0 bases for J; bases not matched to a gene: 5. CDR3 DNA sequence: TGTGCCATCGGGCTAGCGGGAGGGAGCTCCTACGAGCAGTACTTC. As protein: CAIGLAGGSSYEQYF.

This rearrangement joins TRBV18 to TRBJ1-1; D is unclear. Per the germline V gene, CDR1 is KGHSH and CDR2 is LQKENI. This CDR3 is built from 17 residues. V dropped 6 bases and J dropped 1 base, with 21 bases sitting between them. The CDR3 protein is CASSTRLTRLQNTEAFF. CDR3 bases: TGTGCCAGCTCCACACGACTAACGCGGCTCCAGAACACTGAAGCTTTCTTT.

This clone was recorded only once. The chain couples TRBV5-8 to TRBJ2-5; TRBD2 matches 8 bases. Unmatched junction bases numbered 3, after V lost 4 bases and J lost 4 bases. The CDR3 covers 13 residues. The germline CDR1 and CDR2 sequences are SGHTS and YDEGEE. The CDR3 sequence is CASSPTSGETQYF. DNA of the CDR3: TGTGCCAGCAGCCCTACTAGCGGAGAGACCCAGTACTTC.

This CDR3 is CASSIGTFYTDTQYF. In DNA form, the CDR3 reads TGTGCCAGTAGTATAGGTACCTTCTACACAGATACGCAGTATTTT. The chain joins TRBV19 to TRBJ2-3; no clear D. Trimming pared 1 base from V and 2 bases from J, leaving 10 bases between. The CDR3 has 15 amino acids. Germline V gives CDR1 LNHDA, CDR2 SQIVND (reference sequence).

V usage is TRBV11-2 and J usage is TRBJ2-1, with TRBD2 as a possible D gene (5 bases). Germline CDR1 and CDR2: SGHAT and FQNNGV. Trimming cost V 0 bases and J 5 bases, with 11 bases left between them. The CDR3 totals 15 residues. In nucleotides, the CDR3 is TGTGCCAGCAGCTTAGACGGGAAAACTCACAATGAGCAGTTCTTC. It translates to CASSLDGKTHNEQFF.

The V and J genes are TRBV18 and TRBJ1-1, with D hard to call. Trimming took 3 bases from V and 1 from J, leaving 9 bases between them. The germline V gene encodes CDR1 KGHSH and CDR2 LQKENI. CDR3 size: 14 residues. DNA for the CDR3: TGTGCCAGCTCACCCCTTTCGTCGAACACTGAAGCTTTCTTT. This sequence encodes CASSPLSSNTEAFF.

The CDR3 reads CASRNRMVGAEAFF. DNA for the CDR3: TGTGCCAGCAGGAACAGGATGGTGGGCGCTGAAGCTTTCTTT. The chain is built from TRBV21-1 and TRBJ1-1; TRBD1, the table's D call, was not compared with the DNA. TRBV21-1 is termed a pseudogene. This CDR3 contains 14 residues.

The genes are TRBV27 and TRBJ1-2, with D perhaps matching TRBD1 (5 bases). CDR1 MNHEY and CDR2 SMNVEV come from the germline V gene (reference sequence). The CDR3 consists of 15 residues. V lost 2 bases and J 4 bases, leaving 14 bases between the germline ends. As DNA, the CDR3 is TGTGCCAGCAGTTTAGAACCGGGGGGGTTCTATGGCTACACCTTC. It codes for CASSLEPGGFYGYTF.